This TCR beta chain was captured in a study of T cell responses to AZD1222 COVID-19 vaccine. This clone was counted a single time. As yet, its antigen is unknown. Assay used: immunoSEQ multiplex PCR; TCRdb lists only in-frame clones, some missing. Of approximately 150,000 clones listed, 90% are singletons. In germline, CDR1 is LGHDT, CDR2 YNNKEL (reference sequence). This CDR3 has 12 residues. The junction had 9 bases not matched to a gene; V was cut back by 4 bases and J by 12 bases. Broader study findings: Only a handful of people who got AZD1222 tested seropositive at baseline. Epitopes outside B.1.351 and B.1.1.7 mutated regions reportedly drew nearly half of spike TCRs.

Sequencing was performed on peripheral blood, taken 28 days after the second AZD1222 dose. This TCR derives from an adult who received the AZD1222 COVID-19 vaccine. The J gene is TRBJ2-7, the V gene TRBV3-1 (or the pseudogene TRBV3-2); 7 positions agree with TRBD2. CDR3 coding DNA: TGTGCCAGCAGCCTCCCCGCGGGAGTCCGGTACTTC. Residues: CASSLPAGVRYF.